Listed below are T cell receptor beta chains from one sample, sequenced in a study of shared clonotypes between healthy human individuals. Clones were read by immunoSEQ multiplex PCR, and TCRdb kept only the in-frame ones, dropping some. The repertoire has roughly 2.1 million clones, just over 90% of them found once; the top ten carry about 1.8%. Sequencing used naive CD8+ T cells from PBMCs. The receptors come from a man between 18 and 35 years old in good health. Some clones in this sample may be carry-over from other donors' samples. Both conserved end residues are part of each CDR3. The D gene is left open where the match is weak. Where a row states a size, it is once, few, many or the class of an expanded clone; other rows omit it.

J	V	size	D	DNA	CDR3
TRBJ1-5	TRBV4-1	NA	NA	TGCGCCAGCAGCCAAGTGGGACGGCGGAGGGATCAGCCCCAGCATTTT	CASSQVGRRRDQPQHF
TRBJ1-1	TRBV27	NA	NA	TGTGCCAGCAGTCCACATTACGATATGAACACTGAAGCTTTCTTT	CASSPHYDMNTEAFF
TRBJ2-5	TRBV27	NA	NA	TGTGCCAGCAAGGGGGGCCCGGAGACCCAGTACTTC	CASKGGPETQYF
TRBJ2-7	TRBV27	NA	NA	TGTGCCAGCAGTCCCCAGTACGGCTACGAGCAGTACTTC	CASSPQYGYEQYF
TRBJ1-2	TRBV2	NA	NA	TGTGCCAGCAGGGGGACTGAACGCGGAAACTATGGCTACACCTTC	CASRGTERGNYGYTF
TRBJ2-1	TRBV29-1	NA	NA	TGCAGCGTTGAAACAGGGATAAATGAGCAGTTCTTC	CSVETGINEQFF
TRBJ2-3	TRBV5-1	NA	TRBD2	TGCGCCAGCAGCTTGGGTACTAGCGGGAGGGCTGTAGATACGCAGTATTTT	CASSLGTSGRAVDTQYF
TRBJ1-2	TRBV9	NA	NA	TGTGCCAGCAGCGTAGCCAAGCGAAGACCCTATGGCTACACCTTC	CASSVAKRRPYGYTF
TRBJ2-7	TRBV5-6	NA	NA	TGTGCCAGCAGCTTCACCAGCTCCTACGAGCAGTACTTC	CASSFTSSYEQYF
TRBJ2-5	TRBV7-8	NA	NA	TGTGCCAGCAGCTTAACGCTGGTTCAAGAGACCCAGTACTTC	CASSLTLVQETQYF
TRBJ2-1	TRBV10-1	NA	NA	TGCGCCAGCAGTGATCCTACAGTTTACAATGAGCAGTTCTTC	CASSDPTVYNEQFF
TRBJ1-1	TRBV6-8	NA	TRBD1	TGTGCCAGCATCTCCGAGAGGTCAGGGGGCACTGAAGCTTTCTTT	CASISERSGGTEAFF
TRBJ2-6	TRBV29-1	NA	NA	TGCAGCGTTGCCCGAACGGGGGCCAACGTCCTGACTTTC	CSVARTGANVLTF
TRBJ1-2	TRBV5-4	few	NA	TGTGCCAGCAGCCCAGGACACCCCGGAGGCTACACCTTC	CASSPGHPGGYTF
TRBJ2-3	TRBV7-2	NA	NA	TGTGCCAGCAGCTTAGGCGGGTTCTCCGATACGCAGTATTTT	CASSLGGFSDTQYF
TRBJ2-1	TRBV19	NA	NA	TGTGCCAGTAGTATAGGACAGCTAATACTCAACAATGAGCAGTTCTTC	CASSIGQLILNNEQFF
TRBJ1-2	TRBV10-3	NA	NA	TGTGCCATCAGTGGTAATGCGCCCCTCGAGGTCTACACCTTC	CAISGNAPLEVYTF
TRBJ2-7	TRBV28	NA	NA	TGTGCCAGCAGCCTCTCCACAGGGAAAAGCTCCTACGAGCAGTACTTC	CASSLSTGKSSYEQYF
TRBJ1-1	TRBV5-8	once	TRBD1	TGTGCCAGCAGCTTATCTCAGGGGGCTGAAGCTTTCTTT	CASSLSQGAEAFF
TRBJ2-7	TRBV9	NA	TRBD2	TGTGCCAGCAGCATGACTAGCGGGGGCAACGAGCAGTACTTC	CASSMTSGGNEQYF
TRBJ2-1	TRBV10-3	NA	NA	TGTGCCATCAGTGCTCTGGACCCTCCACGAGAGCAGTTCTTC	CAISALDPPREQFF
TRBJ2-7	TRBV5-1	NA	TRBD1	TGCGCCAGCAGCTTGGCGGGACAGACTTACGAGCAGTACTTC	CASSLAGQTYEQYF
TRBJ1-2	TRBV4-1	NA	NA	TGCGCCAGCAGCCCCGGACCGTACGTTGCTAACTATGGCTACACCTTC	CASSPGPYVANYGYTF
TRBJ2-7	TRBV11-2	NA	NA	TGTGCCAGCAGCTTATTGCTGGGGAACGAGCAGTACTTC	CASSLLLGNEQYF
TRBJ2-7	TRBV7-9	NA	TRBD1	TGTGCCAGCAGCGACGGGACAGGGCCCAGCTCCTACGAGCAGTACTTC	CASSDGTGPSSYEQYF
TRBJ2-1	TRBV19	NA	NA	TGTGCCAGTAGTTCCCGGCCTGGGAGCAATGAGCAGTTCTTC	CASSSRPGSNEQFF
TRBJ2-7	TRBV11-2	NA	TRBD1	TGTGCCAGCAGCCCGGGACAGGGAGTTTACGAGCAGTACTTC	CASSPGQGVYEQYF
TRBJ2-7	TRBV4-1	once	NA	TGCGCCAGCAGCCAAGACCGGACTCCTGCCTACGAGCAGTACTTC	CASSQDRTPAYEQYF
TRBJ2-5	TRBV27	NA	NA	TGTGCCAGCGGCACAAGAAGCGGCTACCAAGAGACCCAGTACTTC	CASGTRSGYQETQYF
TRBJ2-7	TRBV7-9	NA	NA	TGTGCCAGCAGCTTAAAGGACAGAATGGCGTACGAGCAGTACTTC	CASSLKDRMAYEQYF
TRBJ1-5	TRBV19	NA	NA	TGTGCCAGTAGCTCCCGCCGGGGGTTTCAGCCCCAGCATTTT	CASSSRRGFQPQHF
TRBJ2-3	TRBV19	NA	TRBD1	TGTGCCAGTAGTGACAGGGAGCCAGATACGCAGTATTTT	CASSDREPDTQYF
TRBJ2-1	TRBV14	once	TRBD1	TGTGCCAGCAGCCAAGAACAACCACTCGCAGGGGGCAATGAGCAGTTCTTC	CASSQEQPLAGGNEQFF
TRBJ2-1	TRBV7-2	NA	TRBD2	TGTGCCAGCAGCTCAACGGGCAGCGGGAGAGTATGGGAGCAGTTCTTC	CASSSTGSGRVWEQFF
TRBJ1-1	TRBV27	NA	NA	TGTGCCAGCAGTCCACGGCCGGGGAACACTGAAGCTTTCTTT	CASSPRPGNTEAFF
TRBJ2-5	TRBV7-8	NA	NA	TGTGCCAGCAGCCCACAGCTGGGGACGGGGGAGACCCAGTACTTC	CASSPQLGTGETQYF
TRBJ2-1	TRBV29-1	NA	NA	TGCAGCGCAGGGAACCCGGGACTCCTGAGCTCCTACAATGAGCAGTTCTTC	CSAGNPGLLSSYNEQFF
TRBJ1-4	TRBV2	NA	NA	TGTGCCAGCAGTGGGGGGCAGGAAGGAGAAAAACTGTTTTTT	CASSGGQEGEKLFF
TRBJ1-4	TRBV27	NA	NA	TGTGCCAGCGCCCCAGCCGGGTCTAATGAAAAACTGTTTTTT	CASAPAGSNEKLFF
TRBJ1-5	TRBV10-3	NA	TRBD1	TGTGCCATCAGTGAGGCGGGGACAGGGGGCAATCAGCCCCAGCATTTT	CAISEAGTGGNQPQHF
TRBJ2-7	TRBV7-8	NA	NA	TGTGCCAGCAGCCTTAAGACTACCTTCTACGAGCAGTACTTC	CASSLKTTFYEQYF
TRBJ2-7	TRBV4-1	NA	TRBD2	TGCGCCAGCAGCCCCAGCGCTAGCGGGGCCCGGTCCTACGAGCAGTACTTC	CASSPSASGARSYEQYF
TRBJ1-5	TRBV28	once	TRBD1	TGTGCCAGCAGGGGACAGGGGTCCCTTCAGCCCCAGCATTTT	CASRGQGSLQPQHF
TRBJ2-7	TRBV5-1	NA	NA	TGCGCCAGCAGCTTGGCACAGGGTAAGGGCTACGAGCAGTACTTC	CASSLAQGKGYEQYF
TRBJ1-2	TRBV7-6	NA	NA	TGTGCCAGCAGCGACCCTGAGTCCTATGGCTACACCTTC	CASSDPESYGYTF
TRBJ1-3	TRBV19	NA	NA	TGTGCCAGCACAGGGACTTCGAGAAACACCATATATTTT	CASTGTSRNTIYF
TRBJ1-1	TRBV28	NA	TRBD1	TGTGCCAGCAGTCCCCCGGGACAGGGGAACACTGAAGCTTTCTTT	CASSPPGQGNTEAFF
TRBJ2-7	TRBV15	NA	TRBD2	TGTGCCACCAGCAGAGACCCGCTAGCGGGGGGCTGGGAGCAGTACTTC	CATSRDPLAGGWEQYF
TRBJ2-7	TRBV7-9	NA	NA	TGTGCCAGCAGCTCTCCTGGGGGGACAGCCTACGAGCAGTACTTC	CASSSPGGTAYEQYF
TRBJ2-5	TRBV7-9	NA	NA	TGTGCCAGTTCCGTCCGAGGGCCTCAAGAGACCCAGTACTTC	CASSVRGPQETQYF
TRBJ2-6	TRBV5-5	NA	NA	TGTGCCAGCACCCCACGTGGGACACGGACTTCTGGGGCCAACGTCCTGACTTTC	CASTPRGTRTSGANVLTF
TRBJ1-5	TRBV19	NA	NA	TGTGCCAGTAGTATGGGTTCGGGGGGATGGAATCAGCCCCAGCATTTT	CASSMGSGGWNQPQHF
TRBJ2-7	TRBV19	NA	NA	TGTGCCAGTAGTATGGGCGGGCAGAGATCCTACGAGCAGTACTTC	CASSMGGQRSYEQYF
TRBJ2-1	TRBV5-1	NA	NA	TGCGCCAGCAGCTCTTTAGGGCCGAAGAATGAGCAGTTCTTC	CASSSLGPKNEQFF
TRBJ2-7	TRBV13	few	NA	TGTGCCAGCAGCCCTCCCCGAGCCGGGATAATGTCCTACGAGCAGTACTTC	CASSPPRAGIMSYEQYF